This TCR beta chain appears in the sequencing data of a study of blood T cell repertoires in COVID-19. Study-wide context: Donors in the United States, Italy and Spain gave samples during acute or convalescent COVID-19. The analysed material was cDNA or gDNA that came from T cells, B-cell-depleted T cells, or PBMCs.

In the original analysis: Amplification from reference gene primers served as the basis for estimated nucleated cell counts. Sequencing was performed with immunoSEQ multiplex PCR; in TCRdb, only in-frame clones are kept and a portion is missing. V, J and clone size were drawn from that table, and D and trimming were deduced from the DNA. The profile shows tens of thousands of clones, about 81% of them singletons. A single count supports this clone. After removal of 3 bases from V and 3 bases from J, the junction contained 9 bases not matched to a gene. The germline gives CDR1 SGHNT, CDR2 YYREEE (reference sequence). The CDR3 has 16 residues.

The source material was peripheral blood. This receptor was taken from a human donor in a cohort sampled during active COVID-19. The rearrangement links TRBV5-4 to TRBJ2-3; 8 bases are shared with TRBD1. The CDR3 nucleotides read TGTGCCAGCAGCTATGACAGGGGAATGGGAACAGATACGCAGTATTTT. It specifies CASSYDRGMGTDTQYF. The variable domain in full, with the rest retrieved from reference TRBV5-4 and TRBJ2-3, is ETGVTQSPTHLIKTRGQQVTLRCSSQSGHNTVSWYQQALGQGPQFIFQYYREEENGRGNFPPRFSGLQFPNYSSELNVNALELDDSALYLCASSYDRGMGTDTQYFGPGTRLTVL.